This TCR beta chain came from a study of blood T cell repertoires in COVID-19. Across the whole study: Samples taken during acute and convalescent COVID-19 were collected in the United States, Italy and Spain. T cells, B-cell-depleted T cells, or PBMCs supplied cDNA or gDNA.

Trimming removed 2 bases at V and 0 bases at J, with 6 bases between. Germline CDR1 and CDR2: SGDLS and YYNGEE. The CDR3 contains 14 residues. Original analysis: Reference gene primer amplification in the assay estimated nucleated cell counts. Clones were sequenced by immunoSEQ multiplex PCR, and TCRdb holds only the in-frame ones, with some missing. V, J and clone size were drawn from that table, and D and trimming were deduced from the DNA. The sample yields about 160,000 clones, approximately 91% seen once. The V and J genes are TRBV9 and TRBJ2-1; weak D call: TRBD1 (6 bases). What was sequenced was peripheral blood. The receptor was derived from a man aged 18-30 years with acute or convalescent COVID-19. The CDR3: CASSVDSSYNEQFF. The CDR3 DNA is TGTGCCAGCAGCGTGGACAGCTCCTACAATGAGCAGTTCTTC.